This T cell receptor (beta chain) stems from a study of T-cell reconstitution after alpha-beta-depleted transplantation in children. This clonotype was detected many times. Unique molecular identifiers featured in how the TCRbeta library was prepared. TCRdb ran MiXCR on the PCR reads and lists one entry per CDR3 protein. The sample has about 540,000 distinct CDR3 sequences, about 16% seen once; the top ten hold around 3.3%. This sequence was found in a human donor who donated a stem cell graft to a child with acute lymphoblastic leukemia. The specimen comprised PBMCs from the stem cell graft donor, sampled from the stem cell graft.

CDR3 loop: CASSLEREQFF. CDR3 sequence (DNA): TGTGCCAGCAGCTTAGAGCGTGAGCAGTTCTTC. V usage is TRBV11-1 and J usage is TRBJ2-1, with D unresolved. V gave up 1 base and J gave up 9 bases, with 4 bases separating them. The CDR3 spans 11 residues. Per the germline V gene, CDR1 is SGHAT and CDR2 is FQDESV (reference sequence).